This is a list of T cell receptor beta chains from one sample in a study of cytotoxic CD8 clonotypes in ibrutinib-treated CLL. Some clones are missing from TCRdb's copy, which holds only in-frame ones; the method was immunoSEQ multiplex PCR. This table holds 150,000 to 200,000 clones, around nine tenths found once. Sequenced here: PBMCs, sampled at disease progression, from a patient treated with ibrutinib. These receptors were collected from a human donor with chronic lymphocytic leukemia. Each CDR3 is given with its conserved first and last residue. D genes are given only for firm matches. Size is omitted from some rows. Given values are once, few, many or a class for expanded clones.

CDR3aa: CATSSQRGGTYSNQPQHF
j_gene: TRBJ1-5
d_gene: NA
abundance: NA
v_gene: TRBV15

CDR3aa: CATTTASYEQYF
j_gene: TRBJ2-7
d_gene: NA
abundance: NA
v_gene: TRBV2

CDR3aa: CASTFGGYSYEQYF
j_gene: TRBJ2-7
d_gene: NA
abundance: NA
v_gene: TRBV2

CDR3aa: CAWSPGLAGEDTQYF
j_gene: TRBJ2-3
d_gene: TRBD2
abundance: NA
v_gene: TRBV30

CDR3aa: CASSPGTSGDPYEQYF
j_gene: TRBJ2-7
d_gene: TRBD2
abundance: NA
v_gene: TRBV5-1

CDR3aa: CASSEGYGRAAFF
j_gene: TRBJ1-1
d_gene: NA
abundance: NA
v_gene: TRBV7-9

CDR3aa: CASSYGAAAVGYTF
j_gene: TRBJ1-2
d_gene: NA
abundance: NA
v_gene: TRBV6-5

CDR3aa: CASRMGPDDYEQYF
j_gene: TRBJ2-7
d_gene: NA
abundance: NA
v_gene: TRBV28

CDR3aa: CASSRDRVAGNTIYF
j_gene: TRBJ1-3
d_gene: TRBD1
abundance: NA
v_gene: TRBV28

CDR3aa: CASSLRLDTQNIQYF
j_gene: TRBJ2-4
d_gene: NA
abundance: NA
v_gene: TRBV28

CDR3aa: CASSAGPSIYEQYF
j_gene: TRBJ2-7
d_gene: NA
abundance: NA
v_gene: TRBV9

CDR3aa: CASSLRLLGANVLTF
j_gene: TRBJ2-6
d_gene: NA
abundance: NA
v_gene: TRBV7-9

CDR3aa: CASSAGTDYPTYEQYF
j_gene: TRBJ2-7
d_gene: TRBD1
abundance: NA
v_gene: TRBV7-6

CDR3aa: CASSLSRGAGGPWNEQFF
j_gene: TRBJ2-1
d_gene: TRBD2
abundance: once
v_gene: TRBV7-8

CDR3aa: CASSDTSRQGYTEAFF
j_gene: TRBJ1-1
d_gene: TRBD1
abundance: NA
v_gene: TRBV11-3

CDR3aa: CASSSPGGSGNTIYF
j_gene: TRBJ1-3
d_gene: TRBD1
abundance: few
v_gene: TRBV7-2

CDR3aa: CASSNPLAGIYEQYF
j_gene: TRBJ2-7
d_gene: TRBD2
abundance: NA
v_gene: TRBV27

CDR3aa: CASSYSQGAMTYEQYF
j_gene: TRBJ2-7
d_gene: TRBD1
abundance: NA
v_gene: TRBV6-6

CDR3aa: CASRRGGSYGYTF
j_gene: TRBJ1-2
d_gene: NA
abundance: NA
v_gene: TRBV6-5

CDR3aa: CATAEVSYNEQFF
j_gene: TRBJ2-1
d_gene: NA
abundance: NA
v_gene: TRBV6-6

CDR3aa: CASSLVSGANVLTF
j_gene: TRBJ2-6
d_gene: NA
abundance: NA
v_gene: TRBV5-5

CDR3aa: CASRLNSPLHF
j_gene: TRBJ1-6
d_gene: NA
abundance: NA
v_gene: TRBV6-1

CDR3aa: CASSLSQNYEAFF
j_gene: TRBJ1-1
d_gene: NA
abundance: NA
v_gene: TRBV5-6

CDR3aa: CAWIFWGADTEAFF
j_gene: TRBJ1-1
d_gene: NA
abundance: NA
v_gene: TRBV30

CDR3aa: CAISEETDTQYF
j_gene: TRBJ2-3
d_gene: NA
abundance: NA
v_gene: TRBV10-3

CDR3aa: CASSFSGRGSYEQYF
j_gene: TRBJ2-7
d_gene: NA
abundance: NA
v_gene: TRBV7-9

CDR3aa: CASVGQRLDEQYF
j_gene: TRBJ2-7
d_gene: NA
abundance: NA
v_gene: TRBV6-1

CDR3aa: CASSPLQGPKEVSYEQYF
j_gene: TRBJ2-7
d_gene: NA
abundance: NA
v_gene: TRBV18

CDR3aa: CATFSSGANVLTF
j_gene: TRBJ2-6
d_gene: NA
abundance: NA
v_gene: TRBV6-5

CDR3aa: CASSLSFGKQETQYF
j_gene: TRBJ2-5
d_gene: NA
abundance: NA
v_gene: TRBV11-3

CDR3aa: CASSLGLAGGYEQYF
j_gene: TRBJ2-7
d_gene: TRBD2
abundance: NA
v_gene: TRBV2

CDR3aa: CASSEAARRSYNEQFF
j_gene: TRBJ2-1
d_gene: NA
abundance: once
v_gene: TRBV6-1

CDR3aa: CASSEENRQGWSGNTIYF
j_gene: TRBJ1-3
d_gene: TRBD1
abundance: NA
v_gene: TRBV9

CDR3aa: CASKGTNSYEQYF
j_gene: TRBJ2-7
d_gene: NA
abundance: NA
v_gene: TRBV19

CDR3aa: CASSYGTSYGYTF
j_gene: TRBJ1-2
d_gene: NA
abundance: NA
v_gene: TRBV6-6

CDR3aa: CASSFGSATGELFF
j_gene: TRBJ2-2
d_gene: NA
abundance: NA
v_gene: TRBV5-6

CDR3aa: CASSFISTGANVLTF
j_gene: TRBJ2-6
d_gene: NA
abundance: NA
v_gene: TRBV7-3

CDR3aa: CASSPGPGGQETQYF
j_gene: TRBJ2-5
d_gene: NA
abundance: NA
v_gene: TRBV5-1

CDR3aa: CASSLLTSKAYEQYF
j_gene: TRBJ2-7
d_gene: NA
abundance: NA
v_gene: TRBV28

CDR3aa: CASSKGGTGFYGDTF
j_gene: TRBJ1-2
d_gene: NA
abundance: NA
v_gene: TRBV21-1

CDR3aa: CASSLSGTNNEQFF
j_gene: TRBJ2-1
d_gene: TRBD2
abundance: NA
v_gene: TRBV11-2

CDR3aa: CATSRPGDRAQETQYF
j_gene: TRBJ2-5
d_gene: TRBD1
abundance: NA
v_gene: TRBV15

CDR3aa: CASSAGYSNQPQHF
j_gene: TRBJ1-5
d_gene: NA
abundance: NA
v_gene: TRBV9

CDR3aa: CASTPSISTNEKLFF
j_gene: TRBJ1-4
d_gene: NA
abundance: NA
v_gene: TRBV7-9

CDR3aa: CASSLAPYRGRLGEKLFF
j_gene: TRBJ1-4
d_gene: TRBD1
abundance: NA
v_gene: TRBV7-9

CDR3aa: CASSIGFAPSRGGYEQYF
j_gene: TRBJ2-7
d_gene: NA
abundance: NA
v_gene: TRBV19

CDR3aa: CASSPDGVGVQFF
j_gene: TRBJ2-1
d_gene: NA
abundance: NA
v_gene: TRBV7-9

CDR3aa: CASSWGREAFF
j_gene: TRBJ1-1
d_gene: NA
abundance: few
v_gene: TRBV7-9

CDR3aa: CASSPEVSGELFF
j_gene: TRBJ2-2
d_gene: NA
abundance: NA
v_gene: TRBV18

CDR3aa: CASSMGSSGTGYYNEQFF
j_gene: TRBJ2-1
d_gene: TRBD1
abundance: NA
v_gene: TRBV19

CDR3aa: CASSVVANTEAFF
j_gene: TRBJ1-1
d_gene: NA
abundance: NA
v_gene: TRBV9

CDR3aa: CASSWGGINYEQYF
j_gene: TRBJ2-7
d_gene: NA
abundance: NA
v_gene: TRBV28

CDR3aa: CAISEARRDQPQHF
j_gene: TRBJ1-5
d_gene: NA
abundance: NA
v_gene: TRBV10-3

CDR3aa: CASSQDLGNEQFF
j_gene: TRBJ2-1
d_gene: NA
abundance: NA
v_gene: TRBV4-3

CDR3aa: CASSQVRGDTQYF
j_gene: TRBJ2-3
d_gene: NA
abundance: NA
v_gene: TRBV11-2